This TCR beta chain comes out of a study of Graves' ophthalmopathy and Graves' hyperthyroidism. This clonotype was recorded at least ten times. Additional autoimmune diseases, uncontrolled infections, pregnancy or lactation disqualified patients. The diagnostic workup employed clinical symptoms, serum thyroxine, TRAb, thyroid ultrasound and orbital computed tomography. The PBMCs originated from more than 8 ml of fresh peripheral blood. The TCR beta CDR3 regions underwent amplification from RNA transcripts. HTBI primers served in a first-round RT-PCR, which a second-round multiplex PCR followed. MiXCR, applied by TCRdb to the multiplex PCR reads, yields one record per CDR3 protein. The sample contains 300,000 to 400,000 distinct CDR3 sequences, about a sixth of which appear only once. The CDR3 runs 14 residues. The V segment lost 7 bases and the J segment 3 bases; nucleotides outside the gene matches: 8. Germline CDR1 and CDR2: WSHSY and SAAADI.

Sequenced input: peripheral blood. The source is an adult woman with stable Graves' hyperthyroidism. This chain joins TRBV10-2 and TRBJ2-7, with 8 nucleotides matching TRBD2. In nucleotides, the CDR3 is TGCGCCAGCAAGCCGGGACTAGGGCGCTACGAGCAGTACTTC. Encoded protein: CASKPGLGRYEQYF.